This passage covers 27 T cell receptor beta chains from one sample sequenced in a study of blood T cell repertoires in COVID-19. Here immunoSEQ multiplex PCR was the method, and the copy in TCRdb shows in-frame clones only, minus some. Among nearly 300,000 clones listed, 70% to 85% were seen once. The sample consisted of peripheral blood. All receptors come from a human donor with COVID-19, enrolled during active disease. The donor label of this sample is uncertain.

The genes are TRBV2 and TRBJ2-2; no reliable D call. V lost 4 bases and J lost 2, with 11 bases in between. The CDR3 extends over 15 amino acids. Germline assignment: CDR1 SNHLY and CDR2 FYNNEI. The CDR3 nucleotides read TGTGCCAGCAGTGCTGTTACTCCAAACACCGGGGAGCTGTTTTTT. Translated: CASSAVTPNTGELFF.

The chain employs TRBV5-1 and TRBJ1-6; TRBD1 matches at 8 bases. CDR1 and CDR2 (germline): SGHRS, YFSETQ. V shed 4 bases and J 9 bases; nucleotides not matched to a gene: 6. The CDR3 has 14 amino acids. Written as DNA, the CDR3 is TGCGCCAGCAGCCCCGGGACAGGTGGTTCACCCCTCCACTTT. Translation: CASSPGTGGSPLHF.

CDR3 bases: TGTGCCAGCAGTGAGGGTCAGGGGCGTGAGCAGTTCTTC. Amino acids: CASSEGQGREQFF. J is TRBJ2-1 and V is TRBV25-1; TRBD1 is a possible D gene (6 bases). Germline V CDR1 and CDR2: MGHDK, SYGVNS. Trimming stripped 3 bases from V and 9 bases from J, with 12 bases between. This CDR3 is 13 amino acids long.

The chain employs TRBV4-1 and TRBJ1-1; D ambiguous. The CDR3 has 18 residues. Germline CDR1 is MGHRA and CDR2 is YSYEKL. V dropped 0 bases and J dropped 4 bases, with 21 bases sitting between them. CDR3 region: CASSQDSSWGGGSTEAFF. DNA for the CDR3: TGCGCCAGCAGCCAAGATTCGTCTTGGGGAGGAGGGAGCACTGAAGCTTTCTTT.

This chain uses TRBV27 with TRBJ2-2; the match to TRBD2 covers 8 bases. V was pared by 6 bases and J by 4 bases, with 7 bases of the junction left unmatched. The CDR3 has 15 amino acids. Germline CDR1 MNHEY, CDR2 SMNVEV (reference sequence). CDR3 residues: CASSSGLGVTGELFF. The CDR3 nucleotides are TGTGCCAGCAGCTCGGGACTAGGGGTCACCGGGGAGCTGTTTTTT.

The chain carries TRBV5-5 and TRBJ2-7, with TRBD1 matching 11 bases. V shed 4 bases, J shed 12 bases, and the junction held 15 bases outside the gene matches. Germline-derived CDR1 and CDR2 are SGHKS and YYEKEE (reference sequence). This CDR3 has 15 amino acids. The CDR3 is CASSPPAGTGGLGYF. Written as DNA, the CDR3 is TGTGCCAGCAGCCCCCCAGCCGGGACAGGGGGATTAGGGTACTTC.

The V gene is TRBV15, the J gene TRBJ1-2; 10 bases are shared with TRBD1. The CDR3 runs to 15 residues. Germline values: CDR1 LNHNV, CDR2 YYDKDF (reference sequence). V was clipped by 2 bases and J by 8 bases; unmatched bases: 8. The CDR3 DNA sequence: TGTGCCACCAGCAGAAGATTCCGGGACAGGGGAGGCTACACCTTC. Translated, it gives CATSRRFRDRGGYTF.

The rearrangement links TRBV7-3 to TRBJ1-6; D is possibly TRBD1 (5 bases). Trimming stripped 2 bases from V and 7 bases from J, with 9 bases between. Germline lookup yields CDR1 SGHTA and CDR2 FQGTGA. This CDR3 contains 14 residues. The CDR3 sequence is CASSLSGLNSPLHF. Written as DNA, the CDR3 is TGTGCCAGCAGCTTATCAGGGCTCAATTCACCCCTCCACTTT.

The chain links TRBV7-9 to TRBJ1-3; D call uncertain. This CDR3 is 17 amino acids long. The germline CDR1 and CDR2 sequences are SEHNR and FQNEAQ (reference sequence). The V gene lost 5 bases and the J gene lost 6 bases, with 23 bases spanning the gap. The CDR3 sequence is CASSPPLGVSSENTIYF. The CDR3 bases are TGTGCCAGCAGCCCACCTCTCGGGGTTAGCAGCGAAAACACCATATATTTT.

Ten or more counts support this clone. V gene TRBV24-1 combines with J gene TRBJ2-1; a weak D match, TRBD1 (6 bases). The CDR3 consists of 14 residues. With 6 bases removed from V and 2 bases from J, the gap between germline ends came to 10 bases. Germline-derived CDR1 and CDR2 are KGHDR and SFDVKD. The CDR3 DNA is TGTGCCACCAGTCGACAGGCCCCCTACAATGAGCAGTTCTTC. Residues: CATSRQAPYNEQFF.

This chain uses TRBV28 with TRBJ2-2, with unresolved D. Per germline, CDR1 MDHEN and CDR2 SYDVKM. The CDR3 length is 13 residues. Trimming pared 7 bases from V and 1 base from J, leaving 7 bases between. CDR3 sequence: CASKRGNTGELFF. CDR3 in DNA: TGTGCCAGCAAACGAGGGAACACCGGGGAGCTGTTTTTT.

The chain combines TRBV7-6 with TRBJ2-7; TRBD2 might be the D (6 bases). The CDR3 runs 11 residues. The germline V and J ends were trimmed by 11 bases and 4 bases, with 12 bases remaining between them. Germline V lookup: CDR1 SGHVS, CDR2 FNYEAQ. CDR3 residues: CAGEDGYEQYF. In nucleotides, the CDR3 is TGTGCCGGGGAGGACGGATACGAGCAGTACTTC. Combining the CDR3 with reference TRBV7-6 and TRBJ2-7 gives the whole variable domain GAGVSQSPRYKVTKRGQDVALRCDPISGHVSLYWYRQALGQGPEFLTYFNYEAQQDKSGLPNDRFSAERPEGSISTLTIQRTEQRDSAMYRCAGEDGYEQYFGPGTRLTVT.

The rearrangement uses TRBV5-8 and TRBJ1-1; D possibly corresponds to TRBD1 (6 bases). The CDR3 has 16 amino acids. The V gene's germline CDR1 is SGHTS and CDR2 YDEGEE. Trimming left V 2 bases short and J 4 bases short, with 18 bases between. DNA for the CDR3: TGTGCCAGCAGCTTTTGGGGGCAGGGAAGGACCACTGAAGCTTTCTTT. This translates into CASSFWGQGRTTEAFF.

The V call is TRBV19, the J call TRBJ2-7; perhaps TRBD1 as D (6 bases). V lost 3 bases, J lost 2 bases, and 11 bases lay in between. Per the germline V gene, CDR1 is LNHDA and CDR2 is SQIVND (reference sequence). The CDR3 is made up of 14 amino acids. CDR3 nucleotides: TGTGCCAGTAGTATTCAGGGGACAACCTACGAGCAGTACTTC. Protein product: CASSIQGTTYEQYF.

The chain links TRBV7-3 to TRBJ1-4; 7 positions match TRBD1. The V segment lost 4 bases and the J segment 7 bases; nucleotides outside the gene matches: 6. There are 14 residues in the CDR3. CDR1 and CDR2 (germline): SGHTA, FQGTGA. The CDR3 sequence: CASSSDRVGEKLFF. In nucleotides, the CDR3 is TGTGCCAGCAGCTCCGACAGGGTAGGTGAAAAACTGTTTTTT.

This chain connects TRBV7-3 to TRBJ2-2, with 9 bases fitting TRBD1. From germline, CDR1 is SGHTA and CDR2 FQGTGA. Trimming took 4 bases from V and 1 from J; bases not matched to a gene: 1. This CDR3 is built from 15 residues. CDR3 in DNA: TGTGCCAGCAGCTCGGACAGGGGGAACACCGGGGAGCTGTTTTTT. Translated: CASSSDRGNTGELFF.

The V and J genes are TRBV5-1 and TRBJ2-3; 10 bases fit TRBD2. Germline CDR1 is SGHRS and CDR2 is YFSETQ. There are 16 residues in the CDR3. The ends lost 5 bases at V and 5 bases at J; junction bases unmatched: 11. The CDR3 protein is CASRPSSGSGVDTQYF. The CDR3 nucleotides read TGCGCCAGCAGGCCGTCTAGCGGGAGTGGGGTAGATACGCAGTATTTT.

The rearrangement uses TRBV19 and TRBJ2-3; a weak D match, TRBD2 (6 bases). This CDR3 spans 15 amino acids. The germline gives CDR1 LNHDA, CDR2 SQIVND (reference sequence). The germline V and J ends were trimmed by 4 bases and 2 bases, with 13 bases remaining between them. The CDR3 coding sequence is TGTGCCAGTAGTAGGGGGGACTTAAACACAGATACGCAGTATTTT. It codes for CASSRGDLNTDTQYF.

This rearrangement joins TRBV7-9 to TRBJ1-3; D gene ambiguous. CDR1 and CDR2 (germline): SEHNR, FQNEAQ (reference sequence). The CDR3 runs 15 residues. The V end lost 4 bases, the J end lost 3 bases, and 13 bases lay between the germline ends. The CDR3 coding sequence is TGTGCCAGCAGCTCTCATGAGGGCCGTGGAAACACCATATATTTT. This translates into CASSSHEGRGNTIYF.

The J gene is TRBJ2-7, the V gene TRBV20-1; TRBD2 agrees at 11 bases. This CDR3 is 16 amino acids long. Germline V CDR1 and CDR2: DFQATT, SNEGSKA (reference sequence). Germline trimming cut 3 bases from V and 2 bases from J; bases unmatched to any gene: 9. The CDR3 DNA follows: TGCAGTGCTAGTAGCGGGAGGGCCCCAGGGCCCTACGAGCAGTACTTC. Protein sequence: CSASSGRAPGPYEQYF.

CDR3 bases: TGTGCCAGCAGCGTAGTCAGGGGCGCTGAAGCTTTCTTT. As protein: CASSVVRGAEAFF. The chain uses TRBV9 and TRBJ1-1, with D tentatively TRBD1 (6 bases). Germline CDR1 reads SGDLS; CDR2 reads YYNGEE. V was trimmed by 0 bases and J by 6 bases, leaving 9 bases between them. The CDR3 totals 13 residues.

This chain connects TRBV19 to TRBJ1-4; D is ambiguous. This CDR3 comprises 14 residues. The germline V and J ends were trimmed by 3 bases and 5 bases, with 10 bases remaining between them. Looked up from germline, CDR1 is LNHDA and CDR2 is SQIVND (reference sequence). CDR3: CASSMRQNNEKLFF. Written as DNA, the CDR3 is TGTGCCAGTAGTATGCGGCAGAACAATGAAAAACTGTTTTTT.

The genes are TRBV7-9 and TRBJ1-2, with a tentative D call TRBD1 (6 bases). V lost 7 bases and J 6 bases, leaving 15 bases between the germline ends. Per the germline V gene, CDR1 is SEHNR and CDR2 is FQNEAQ (reference sequence). The CDR3 has 13 amino acids. The CDR3, as DNA: TGTGCCAGCACCCTCCTGGGGGCGCATGGCTACACCTTC. Translating it yields CASTLLGAHGYTF. The entire variable domain, with the rest obtained from reference TRBV7-9 and TRBJ1-2, is as follows: DTGVSQNPRHKITKRGQNVTFRCDPISEHNRLYWYRQTLGQGPEFLTYFQNEAQLEKSRLLSDRFSAERPKGSFSTLEIQRTEQGDSAMYLCASTLLGAHGYTFGSGTRLTVV.

V and J are TRBV5-6 and TRBJ2-1; D is uncertain. V was clipped by 0 bases and J by 6 bases, with 10 bases between them. The CDR3 consists of 14 residues. The germline V gene has CDR1 SGHDT and CDR2 YYEEEE. CDR3 sequence: CASSLGRSSNEQFF. The CDR3 bases are TGTGCCAGCAGCTTGGGGCGGAGCAGCAATGAGCAGTTCTTC.

The rearrangement uses TRBV27 and TRBJ2-7; 11 bases map to TRBD2. Per germline, CDR1 MNHEY and CDR2 SMNVEV (reference sequence). CDR3 length: 15 residues. Unmatched junction bases numbered 5, after V lost 6 bases and J lost 1 base. The CDR3 region is CASSTTSGESYEQYF. CDR3 nucleotides: TGTGCCAGCAGCACGACTAGCGGGGAATCCTACGAGCAGTACTTC.

This chain links TRBV28 with TRBJ2-1; 9 bases map to TRBD2. Germline CDR1 MDHEN, CDR2 SYDVKM. The CDR3 runs to 15 residues. Trimming cost V 5 bases and J 2 bases; bases outside gene matches: 4. In DNA, the CDR3 is TGTGCCAGCAGTCAGACTAGCGGAACCTACAATGAGCAGTTCTTC. This sequence encodes CASSQTSGTYNEQFF.

The rearrangement links TRBV9 to TRBJ2-5; a weak D match, TRBD1 (6 bases). There are 13 residues in the CDR3. The germline V gene has CDR1 SGDLS and CDR2 YYNGEE. Between the trimmed V and J ends, which lost 3 bases and 5 bases, there was a span of 11 bases. The DNA for the CDR3 is TGTGCCAGCAGCGACAGGGTGGAGGAGACCCAGTACTTC. This gives the protein CASSDRVEETQYF.